This is a list of T cell receptor beta chains from one sample in a study of sequential checkpoint blockade in melanoma. Sequenced by immunoSEQ multiplex PCR; TCRdb stores in-frame clones only, minus some. The sample holds some 7,900 clones, about a quarter seen once. This material consisted of tumor tissue (inferred from file names), taken from a patient given nivolumab and ipilimumab in sequence. The receptors shown here come from a human donor with melanoma. Each CDR3 is given with its conserved first and last residue.

j_gene | v_gene | CDR3aa
TRBJ2-3 | TRBV4-1 | CASSQGELPRRTDTQYF
TRBJ1-4 | TRBV11-3 | CASSLGQATNEKLFF
TRBJ1-2 | TRBV11-3 | CASRGTGTNYGYTF
TRBJ2-5 | TRBV30 | CAWSVRAGVVETQYF
TRBJ2-1 | TRBV9 | CASSVAKSPRYEQFF
TRBJ1-5 | TRBV10-3 | CAISEDRVYQPQHF
TRBJ1-1 | TRBV19 | CASSPLWENTEAFF
TRBJ2-1 | TRBV10-1 | CASSGGLAGGSYNEQFF
TRBJ2-1 | TRBV9 | CASSVSGRASNEQFF
TRBJ2-3 | TRBV29-1 | CSVDPQGVGTDTQYF
TRBJ1-1 | TRBV10-2 | CASRDRDRGTEAFF
TRBJ2-6 | TRBV11-3 | CASSPWDAGANVLTF
TRBJ2-5 | TRBV11-3 | CASSLSGRGVETQYF